This TCR beta chain was identified in a study of blood T cell repertoires in COVID-19. Study in general: Sites in the United States, Italy and Spain provided acute and convalescent COVID-19 samples. T cells, B-cell-depleted T cells, or PBMCs provided the cDNA or gDNA that served as material.

Per the original methods: Amplification from reference gene primers served as the basis for estimated nucleated cell counts. TCRdb keeps only in-frame clones here, not all; method: immunoSEQ multiplex PCR. The D gene and trimming were derived from the DNA, and the V and J assignments and clone size from that table. This table has about 98,000 clones, roughly 80% appearing once. CDR3 length: 13 amino acids. The V gene's germline CDR1 is MNHEY and CDR2 SVGAGI. Trimming left V 7 bases short and J 2 bases short, with 8 bases between. The TCR was taken from a man older than 75 with acute or convalescent COVID-19. The V call is TRBV6-5, the J call TRBJ2-2; possible D gene TRBD2, 5 bases. Input material: peripheral blood. CDR3 in amino acids: CASKGANTGELFF. The DNA for the CDR3 is TGTGCCAGCAAGGGAGCTAACACCGGGGAGCTGTTTTTT.